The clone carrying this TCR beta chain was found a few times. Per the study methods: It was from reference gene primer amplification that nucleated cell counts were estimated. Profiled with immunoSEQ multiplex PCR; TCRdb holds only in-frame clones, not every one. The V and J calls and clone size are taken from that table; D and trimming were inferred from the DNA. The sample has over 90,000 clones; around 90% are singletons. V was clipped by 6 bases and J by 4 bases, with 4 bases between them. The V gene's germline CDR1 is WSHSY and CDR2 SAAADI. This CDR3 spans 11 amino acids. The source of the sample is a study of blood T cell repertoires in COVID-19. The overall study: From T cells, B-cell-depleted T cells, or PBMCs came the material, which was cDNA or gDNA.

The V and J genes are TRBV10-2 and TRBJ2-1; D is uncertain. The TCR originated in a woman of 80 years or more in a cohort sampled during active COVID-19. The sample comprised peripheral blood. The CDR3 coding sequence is TGCGCCAGCAGGAGGTACAATGAGCAGTTCTTC. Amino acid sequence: CASRRYNEQFF.